The 20 T cell receptor beta chains reported below all come from one sample, sequenced in a study of cytomegalovirus exposure and HLA in healthy donors. PCR primers comprised 60 Vbeta and 13 Jbeta primers. The repertoire was sequenced with immunoSEQ multiplex PCR; TCRdb's copy has only in-frame clones and lacks some. The data hold fewer than 200,000 clones, with 75% to 85% observed a single time. The specimen was PBMCs. These receptor sequences come from a woman in her fifties or sixties in good health and CMV-seronegative.

This CDR3 reads CASSEQTASNEKLFF. In DNA, the CDR3 is TGTGCCAGCAGTGAACAGACTGCCTCTAATGAAAAACTGTTTTTT. V usage is TRBV6-1 and J usage is TRBJ1-4; D unclear. Germline V gene data show CDR1 as MNHNS and CDR2 as SASEGT. The V gene lost 2 bases and the J gene lost 3 bases, with 10 bases spanning the gap. The CDR3 contains 15 residues.

The chain employs TRBV7-2 and TRBJ1-1, with D uncertain. V was cut by 6 bases and J by 5 bases, with 13 bases left in between. This CDR3 spans 13 amino acids. The V gene's germline CDR1 is SGHTA and CDR2 FQGNSA. The chain's CDR3 is CASSRGFGTEAFF. For the CDR3, the DNA is TGTGCCAGCAGTCGAGGATTTGGGACTGAAGCTTTCTTT.

The chain combines TRBV7-9 with TRBJ2-3, with D perhaps matching TRBD1 (6 bases). This CDR3 is built from 12 residues. The ends were cut back, 7 bases at V and 9 bases at J, with 14 bases in the middle. Germline V CDR1 and CDR2: SEHNR, FQNEAQ (reference sequence). CDR3 amino acids: CASTQQGYTQYF. The CDR3, as DNA: TGTGCCAGCACCCAACAGGGCTACACGCAGTATTTT.

The chain carries TRBV6-5 and TRBJ1-2; TRBD1 is a possible D gene (6 bases). The germline V and J ends were trimmed by 5 bases and 2 bases, with 12 bases remaining between them. This CDR3 is 14 amino acids long. CDR1 MNHEY and CDR2 SVGAGI come from the germline V gene. The CDR3 loop reads CASSKRGANYGYTF. In nucleotides, the CDR3 is TGTGCCAGCAGTAAACGGGGGGCAAACTATGGCTACACCTTC.

This clone came up a few times. At one of its ends the junction is not consistent with the germline gene, which may arise from a read error. This chain connects TRBV7-9 to TRBJ2-3, with D unclear. Germline CDR1 reads SEHNR; CDR2 reads FQNEAQ (reference sequence). The CDR3 extends over 12 amino acids. The CDR3: CSSEQNTDTQYF. The DNA for the CDR3 is TGTTCCAGTGAACAGAACACAGATACGCAGTATTTT.

The genes are TRBV4-3 and TRBJ1-1, with D unresolved. The CDR3 runs 13 residues. The germline V gene encodes CDR1 LGHNA and CDR2 YSLEER. Trimming took 4 bases from V and 1 from J, leaving 7 bases between them. In DNA form, the CDR3 reads TGCGCCAGCAGCCTAAATTGGAACACTGAAGCTTTCTTT. Encoded protein: CASSLNWNTEAFF.

V is TRBV30 and J is TRBJ2-3, with D hard to call. This CDR3 spans 15 amino acids. The V gene's germline CDR1 is GTSNPN and CDR2 SVGIG (reference sequence). Trimming stripped 0 bases from V and 1 base from J, with 11 bases between. CDR3 nucleotides: TGTGCCTGGAGTGTAGAGGTCGGTCGCACAGATACGCAGTATTTT. This sequence encodes CAWSVEVGRTDTQYF.

This rearrangement joins TRBV5-1 to TRBJ2-7, with unresolved D. This CDR3 has 11 amino acids. Trimming cost V 0 bases and J 7 bases, with 5 bases left between them. The germline CDR1 and CDR2 sequences are SGHRS and YFSETQ. CDR3 sequence (DNA): TGCGCCAGCAGCTTGGCCGGGGAGCAGTACTTC. This codes for CASSLAGEQYF.

The rearrangement joins TRBV2 to TRBJ1-1; 9 nucleotides match TRBD1. CDR1 and CDR2 from the germline V gene are SNHLY and FYNNEI. The CDR3 sequence is 15 residues long. The trim removed 6 bases at V and 3 bases at J, leaving 8 bases unmatched. This CDR3 is CASRTGGFLDTEAFF. The CDR3 region has the DNA TGTGCCAGCAGGACAGGGGGGTTTCTCGACACTGAAGCTTTCTTT.

The chain employs TRBV6-1 and TRBJ1-6; TRBD1 matches 7 bases. Germline V gene lookup returns CDR1 MNHNS and CDR2 SASEGT. The ends lost 6 bases at V and 10 bases at J; junction bases unmatched: 6. The CDR3 loop spans 13 amino acids. The CDR3 DNA sequence: TGTGCCAGCAGCGACAGGGTGGGATCACCCCTCCACTTT. This sequence encodes CASSDRVGSPLHF.

The CDR3 is CATWDSSGTQYF. In DNA form, the CDR3 reads TGTGCCACTTGGGACTCCTCGGGGACCCAGTACTTC. The chain combines TRBV10-3 with TRBJ2-5; possible D gene TRBD2, 6 bases. CDR1 is ENHRY, CDR2 SYGVKD, per germline. Trimming left V 10 bases short and J 7 bases short, with 16 bases between. The CDR3 is made up of 12 amino acids.

The chain is built from TRBV4-3 and TRBJ2-3; 9 bases are a match to TRBD2. V was pared by 4 bases and J by 2 bases, with 7 bases of the junction left unmatched. Germline values: CDR1 LGHNA, CDR2 YSLEER. This CDR3 has 16 amino acids. The CDR3 DNA reads TGCGCCAGCAGCCGTTTAGCGGGGGCCCTCACAGATACGCAGTATTTT. It yields the protein CASSRLAGALTDTQYF.

This chain uses TRBV5-1 with TRBJ1-2, with 8 positions matching TRBD1. The CDR3 contains 15 residues. Germline CDR1 reads SGHRS; CDR2 reads YFSETQ. The V gene end was trimmed by 2 bases and the J gene end by 6 bases; junction bases not matched to a gene: 9. CDR3 residues: CASSLGQGVVDGYTF. CDR3 in DNA: TGCGCCAGCAGCTTAGGACAGGGTGTTGTAGATGGCTACACCTTC. The whole variable domain, remainder taken from reference TRBV5-1 and TRBJ1-2, is KAGVTQTPRYLIKTRGQQVTLSCSPISGHRSVSWYQQTPGQGLQFLFEYFSETQRNKGNFPGRFSGRQFSNSRSEMNVSTLELGDSALYLCASSLGQGVVDGYTFGSGTRLTVV.

The chain carries TRBV25-1 and TRBJ1-4; possible D gene TRBD1, 6 bases. The CDR3 consists of 17 residues. Germline V gene sequence: CDR1 MGHDK, CDR2 SYGVNS. The V gene lost 3 bases and the J gene lost 7 bases, with 21 bases spanning the gap. The CDR3: CASSDGRTGRGGEKLFF. DNA of the CDR3: TGTGCCAGCAGTGATGGTCGAACAGGCCGAGGGGGTGAAAAACTGTTTTTT.

The V gene is TRBV4-3, the J gene TRBJ2-1, with 8 bases identical to TRBD2. CDR3 size: 17 residues. The V segment lost 4 bases and the J segment 1 base; nucleotides outside the gene matches: 9. CDR1 is LGHNA, CDR2 YSLEER, per germline. CDR3 protein: CASSPSHSGASYNEQFF. CDR3 nucleotides: TGCGCCAGCAGCCCCTCCCATAGCGGGGCATCCTACAATGAGCAGTTCTTC.

In DNA, the CDR3 is TGTGCCTGGATTGCGGGCTCCTCCTACAATGAGCAGTTCTTC. Translating gives CAWIAGSSYNEQFF. The chain couples TRBV30 to TRBJ2-1, with D tentatively TRBD2 (5 bases). V lost 4 bases and J 0 bases, leaving 10 bases between the germline ends. The CDR3 loop spans 14 amino acids. CDR1 GTSNPN and CDR2 SVGIG come from the germline V gene (reference sequence).

The CDR3 is CASSVGQGVGYTF. In DNA, the CDR3 is TGTGCCAGCAGCGTAGGACAGGGGGTAGGCTACACCTTC. J is TRBJ1-2 and V is TRBV9; 9 bases match TRBD1. The CDR3 has 13 residues. J was trimmed by 8 bases and V by 0 bases; bases with no gene match: 2. CDR1 SGDLS and CDR2 YYNGEE come from the germline V gene.

This clone was picked up one time. This chain joins TRBV7-3 and TRBJ2-3; possible D gene TRBD2, 5 bases. This CDR3 is built from 12 residues. The V and J ends lost 4 bases and 6 bases respectively, with 8 bases between them. From germline, CDR1 is SGHTA and CDR2 FQGTGA. The CDR3 loop reads CASSSPGDTQYF. As DNA, the CDR3 is TGTGCCAGCAGCTCCCCGGGGGATACGCAGTATTTT.

CDR3 loop: CAWSVLAGYEETEAFF. In DNA form, the CDR3 reads TGTGCCTGGAGTGTACTAGCGGGATACGAGGAAACTGAAGCTTTCTTT. The chain links TRBV30 to TRBJ1-1; D ambiguous. The CDR3 has 16 amino acids. Germline-derived CDR1 and CDR2 are GTSNPN and SVGIG (reference sequence). Trimming pared 0 bases from V and 5 bases from J, leaving 19 bases between.

The CDR3 loop reads CASSYDRRGGELFF. CDR3 sequence (DNA): TGTGCCAGCAGTTACGACCGAAGGGGCGGGGAGCTGTTTTTT. V is TRBV5-6 and J is TRBJ2-2; D might be TRBD1 (5 bases). Trimming shortened V by 5 bases and J by 7 bases, and 15 bases separated the two germline ends. The CDR3 contains 14 residues. From germline, CDR1 is SGHDT and CDR2 YYEEEE.